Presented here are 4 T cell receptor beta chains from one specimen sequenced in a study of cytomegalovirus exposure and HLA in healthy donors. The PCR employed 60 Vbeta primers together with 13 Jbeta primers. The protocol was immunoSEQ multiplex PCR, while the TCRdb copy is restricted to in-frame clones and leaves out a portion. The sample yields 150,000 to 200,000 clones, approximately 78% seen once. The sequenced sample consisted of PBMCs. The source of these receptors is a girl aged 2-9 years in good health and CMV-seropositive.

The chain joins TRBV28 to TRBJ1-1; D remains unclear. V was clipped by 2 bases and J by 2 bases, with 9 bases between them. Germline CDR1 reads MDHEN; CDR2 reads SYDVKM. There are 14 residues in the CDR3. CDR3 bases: TGTGCCAGCAGTTTAGGGAGGGAAAACACTGAAGCTTTCTTT. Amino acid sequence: CASSLGRENTEAFF.

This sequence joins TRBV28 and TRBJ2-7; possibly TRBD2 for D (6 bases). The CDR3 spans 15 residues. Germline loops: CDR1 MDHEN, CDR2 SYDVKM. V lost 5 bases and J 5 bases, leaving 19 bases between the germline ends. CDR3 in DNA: TGTGCCAGCAGTACCCGCCGACTCCCGGGAGACGAGCAGTACTTC. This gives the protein CASSTRRLPGDEQYF.

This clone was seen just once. The CDR3 reads CAWSLTSGTDTQYF. DNA of the CDR3: TGTGCCTGGAGTCTGACTAGCGGAACAGATACGCAGTATTTT. This chain uses TRBV30 with TRBJ2-3; TRBD2 matches 9 bases. The germline CDR1 and CDR2 sequences are GTSNPN and SVGIG (reference sequence). J lost 3 bases, V lost 2 bases, and 3 bases had no gene match. The CDR3 is 14 residues long.

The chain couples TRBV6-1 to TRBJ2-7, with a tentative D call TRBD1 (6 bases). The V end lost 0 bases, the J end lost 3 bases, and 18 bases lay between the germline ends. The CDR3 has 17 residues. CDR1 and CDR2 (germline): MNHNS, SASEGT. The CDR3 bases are TGTGCCAGCAGTGAAGCGGGGGACATAGTCCTTAACTACGAGCAGTACTTC. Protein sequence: CASSEAGDIVLNYEQYF.